This TCR beta chain was documented in a study of CD8 T cells in Susac syndrome. Reverse transcription of about 0.5 to 1 ug RNA was carried out with random hexamers. TCRdb itself ran the immunoSEQ multiplex PCR reads through MiXCR, one entry per CDR3 protein. The repertoire holds roughly 150,000 distinct CDR3 sequences, with around 95% as singletons. This CDR3 has 15 amino acids. CDR1 SEHNR and CDR2 FQNEAQ come from the germline V gene (reference sequence). V lost 5 bases and J 2 bases, leaving 16 bases between the germline ends. Treatment-naive patients with stable or active relapsing-remitting disease were the multiple sclerosis controls. The CD8+ and CD4+ T cells were isolated magnetically using a negative isolation approach, whereas the TEMRA cells were enriched by FACS.

The receptor's source is a human donor with multiple sclerosis. Sequences were obtained from CD8+ T cells from PBMCs. This chain connects TRBV7-9 to TRBJ2-7; the D is unclear. The CDR3 DNA reads as TGTGCCAGCAGCCGAACCGGGCCTCCCCCCTACGAGCAGTACTTC. Encoded protein: CASSRTGPPPYEQYF.